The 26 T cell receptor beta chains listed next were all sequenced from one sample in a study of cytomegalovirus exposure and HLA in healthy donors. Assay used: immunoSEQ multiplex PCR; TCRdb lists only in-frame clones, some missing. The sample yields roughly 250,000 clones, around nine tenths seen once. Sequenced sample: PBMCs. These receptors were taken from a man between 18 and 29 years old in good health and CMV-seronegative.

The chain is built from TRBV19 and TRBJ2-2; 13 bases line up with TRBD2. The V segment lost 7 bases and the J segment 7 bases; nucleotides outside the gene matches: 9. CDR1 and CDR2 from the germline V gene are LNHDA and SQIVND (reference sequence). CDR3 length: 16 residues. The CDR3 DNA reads TGTGCCAGTATCGGGACTAGCGGGAAGGCAAGCGGGGAGCTGTTTTTT. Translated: CASIGTSGKASGELFF.

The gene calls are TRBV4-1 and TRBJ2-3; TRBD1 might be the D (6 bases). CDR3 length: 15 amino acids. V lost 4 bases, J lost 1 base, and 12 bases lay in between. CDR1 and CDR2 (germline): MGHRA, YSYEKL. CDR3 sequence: CASSLQGSRTDTQYF. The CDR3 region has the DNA TGCGCCAGCAGCCTACAGGGTTCCCGCACAGATACGCAGTATTTT.

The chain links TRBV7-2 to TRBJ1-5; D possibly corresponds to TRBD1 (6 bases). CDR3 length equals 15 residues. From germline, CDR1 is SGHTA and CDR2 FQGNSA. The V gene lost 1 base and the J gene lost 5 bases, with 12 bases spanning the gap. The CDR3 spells CASSLVGGAHQPQHF. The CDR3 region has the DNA TGTGCCAGCAGCTTAGTTGGGGGGGCGCATCAGCCCCAGCATTTT.

The CDR3 DNA is TGTGCCAGCAGCCAAGAACCTAGCGGGGGGGAGACCCAGTACTTC. Its protein is CASSQEPSGGETQYF. The V and J genes are TRBV4-2 and TRBJ2-5, with 11 bases that match TRBD2. V lost 0 bases and J lost 5; bases outside the gene matches: 2. The CDR3 has 15 residues. Germline assignment: CDR1 LGHNA and CDR2 YNFKEQ.

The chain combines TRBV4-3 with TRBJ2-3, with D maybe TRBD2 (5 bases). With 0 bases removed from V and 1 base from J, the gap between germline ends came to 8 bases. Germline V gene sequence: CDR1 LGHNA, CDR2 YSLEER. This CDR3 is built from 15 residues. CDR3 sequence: CASSQELVRTDTQYF. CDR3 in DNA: TGCGCCAGCAGCCAAGAACTAGTACGCACAGATACGCAGTATTTT.

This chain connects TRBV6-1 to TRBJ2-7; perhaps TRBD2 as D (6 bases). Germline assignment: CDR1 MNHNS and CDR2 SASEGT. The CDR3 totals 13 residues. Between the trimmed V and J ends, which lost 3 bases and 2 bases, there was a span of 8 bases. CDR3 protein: CASSEREAYEQYF. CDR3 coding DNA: TGTGCCAGCAGTGAGAGGGAGGCCTACGAGCAGTACTTC.

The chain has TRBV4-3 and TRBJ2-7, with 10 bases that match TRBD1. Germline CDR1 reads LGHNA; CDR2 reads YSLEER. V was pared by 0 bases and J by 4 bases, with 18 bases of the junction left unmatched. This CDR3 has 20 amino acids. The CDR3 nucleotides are TGCGCCAGCAGCCAAGATAGAGAGACAGGGGGCCCCGTGGGAGGATACGAGCAGTACTTC. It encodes CASSQDRETGGPVGGYEQYF.

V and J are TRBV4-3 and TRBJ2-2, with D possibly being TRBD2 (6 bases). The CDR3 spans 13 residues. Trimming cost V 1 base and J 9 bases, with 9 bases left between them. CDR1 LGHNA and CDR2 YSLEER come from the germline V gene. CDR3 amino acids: CASSQGRGRELFF. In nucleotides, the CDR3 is TGCGCCAGCAGCCAAGGGCGGGGTAGGGAGCTGTTTTTT.

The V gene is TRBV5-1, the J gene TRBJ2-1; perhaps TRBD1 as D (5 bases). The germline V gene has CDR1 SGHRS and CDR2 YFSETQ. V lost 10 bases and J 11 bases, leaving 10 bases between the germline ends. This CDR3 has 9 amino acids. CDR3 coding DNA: TGCGCCTATCAGGGTAAGCAGTTCTTC. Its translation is CAYQGKQFF.

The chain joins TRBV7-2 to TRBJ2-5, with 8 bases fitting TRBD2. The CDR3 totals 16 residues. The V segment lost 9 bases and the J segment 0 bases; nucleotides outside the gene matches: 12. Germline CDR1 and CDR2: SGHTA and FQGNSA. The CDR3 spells CARGGWREEHQETQYF. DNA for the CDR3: TGTGCCAGGGGGGGTTGGCGGGAGGAACACCAAGAGACCCAGTACTTC.

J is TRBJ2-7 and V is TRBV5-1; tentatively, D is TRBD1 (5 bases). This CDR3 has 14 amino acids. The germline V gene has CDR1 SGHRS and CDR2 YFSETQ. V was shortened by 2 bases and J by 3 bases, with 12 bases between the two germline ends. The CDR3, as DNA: TGCGCCAGCAGCTTAGGTCAGGGCATCTACGAGCAGTACTTC. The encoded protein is CASSLGQGIYEQYF.

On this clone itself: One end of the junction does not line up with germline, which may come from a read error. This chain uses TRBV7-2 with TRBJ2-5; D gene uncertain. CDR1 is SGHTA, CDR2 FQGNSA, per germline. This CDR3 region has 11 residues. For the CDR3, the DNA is TGTGCCAGCGCCTCCTTAGAGATCCAGTACTTC. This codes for CASASLEIQYF.

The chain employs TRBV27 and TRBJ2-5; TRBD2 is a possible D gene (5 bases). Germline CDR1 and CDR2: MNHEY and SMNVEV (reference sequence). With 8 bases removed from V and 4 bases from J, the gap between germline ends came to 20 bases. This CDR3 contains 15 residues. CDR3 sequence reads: CASWRPGSGGETQYF. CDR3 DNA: TGTGCCAGCTGGCGCCCGGGCTCCGGAGGAGAGACCCAGTACTTC.

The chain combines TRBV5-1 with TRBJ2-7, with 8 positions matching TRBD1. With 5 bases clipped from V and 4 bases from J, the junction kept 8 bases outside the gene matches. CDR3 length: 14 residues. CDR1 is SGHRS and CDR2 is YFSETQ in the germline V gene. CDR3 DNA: TGCGCCAGCAGGGGCCAGGGGGCTGGTTACGAGCAGTACTTC. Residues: CASRGQGAGYEQYF.

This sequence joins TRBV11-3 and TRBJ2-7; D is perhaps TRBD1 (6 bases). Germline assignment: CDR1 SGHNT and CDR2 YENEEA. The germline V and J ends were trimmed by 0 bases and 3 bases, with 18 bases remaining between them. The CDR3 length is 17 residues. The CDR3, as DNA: TGTGCCAGCAGCTTAGAGATTCGGGACACCCTGTTCTACGAGCAGTACTTC. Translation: CASSLEIRDTLFYEQYF.

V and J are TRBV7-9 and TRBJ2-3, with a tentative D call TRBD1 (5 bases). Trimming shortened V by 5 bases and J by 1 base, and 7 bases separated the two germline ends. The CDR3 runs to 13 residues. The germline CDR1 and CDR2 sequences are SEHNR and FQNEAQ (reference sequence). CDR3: CASSLGRTDTQYF. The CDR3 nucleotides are TGTGCCAGCAGCCTGGGGCGCACAGATACGCAGTATTTT.

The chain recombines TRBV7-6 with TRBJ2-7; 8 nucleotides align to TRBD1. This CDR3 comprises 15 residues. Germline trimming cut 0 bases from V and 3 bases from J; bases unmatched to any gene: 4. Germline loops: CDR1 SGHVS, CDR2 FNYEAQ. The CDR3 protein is CASSLATGQGYEQYF. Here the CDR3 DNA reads TGTGCCAGCAGCTTAGCCACCGGACAGGGCTACGAGCAGTACTTC.

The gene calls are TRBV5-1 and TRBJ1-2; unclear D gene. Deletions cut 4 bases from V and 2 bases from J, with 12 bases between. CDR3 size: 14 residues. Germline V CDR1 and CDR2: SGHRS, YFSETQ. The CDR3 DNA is TGCGCCAGCAGCCCGAGTAGTCAAAACTATGGCTACACCTTC. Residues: CASSPSSQNYGYTF.

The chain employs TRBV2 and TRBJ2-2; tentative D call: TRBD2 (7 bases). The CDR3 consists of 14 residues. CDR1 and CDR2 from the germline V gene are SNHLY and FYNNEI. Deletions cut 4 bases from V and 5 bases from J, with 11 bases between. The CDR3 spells CASSGGGPTGELFF. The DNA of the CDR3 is TGTGCCAGCAGTGGCGGGGGCCCTACCGGGGAGCTGTTTTTT.

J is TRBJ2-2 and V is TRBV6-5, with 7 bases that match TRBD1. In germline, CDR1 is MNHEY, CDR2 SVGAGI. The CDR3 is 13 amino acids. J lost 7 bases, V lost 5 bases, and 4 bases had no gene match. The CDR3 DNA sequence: TGTGCCAGCAGTCGACAGGGTAGCGGGGAGCTGTTTTTT. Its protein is CASSRQGSGELFF.

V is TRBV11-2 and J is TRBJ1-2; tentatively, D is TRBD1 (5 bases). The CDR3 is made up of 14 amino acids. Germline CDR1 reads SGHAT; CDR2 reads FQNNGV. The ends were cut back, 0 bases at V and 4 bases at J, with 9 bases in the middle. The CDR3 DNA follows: TGTGCCAGCAGCTTAGAGGGGGAGGGCTATGGCTACACCTTC. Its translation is CASSLEGEGYGYTF.

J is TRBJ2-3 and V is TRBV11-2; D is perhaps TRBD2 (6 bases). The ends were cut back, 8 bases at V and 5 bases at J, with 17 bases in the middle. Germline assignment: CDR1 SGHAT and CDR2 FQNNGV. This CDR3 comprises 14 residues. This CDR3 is CASGLAGRIDTQYF. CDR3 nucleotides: TGTGCCAGCGGACTTGCAGGGAGGATAGATACGCAGTATTTT.

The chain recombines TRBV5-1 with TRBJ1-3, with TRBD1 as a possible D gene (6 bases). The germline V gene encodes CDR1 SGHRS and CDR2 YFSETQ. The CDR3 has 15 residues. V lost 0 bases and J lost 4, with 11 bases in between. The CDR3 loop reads CASSLDRVGGNTIYF. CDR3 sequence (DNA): TGCGCCAGCAGCTTGGACAGGGTCGGCGGAAACACCATATATTTT.

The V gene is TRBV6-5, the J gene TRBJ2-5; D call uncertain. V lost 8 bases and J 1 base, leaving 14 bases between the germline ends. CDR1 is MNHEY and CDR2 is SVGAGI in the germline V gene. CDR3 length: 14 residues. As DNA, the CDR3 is TGTGCCAGCTTTCCAAGGAGCCTCCAAGAGACCCAGTACTTC. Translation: CASFPRSLQETQYF.

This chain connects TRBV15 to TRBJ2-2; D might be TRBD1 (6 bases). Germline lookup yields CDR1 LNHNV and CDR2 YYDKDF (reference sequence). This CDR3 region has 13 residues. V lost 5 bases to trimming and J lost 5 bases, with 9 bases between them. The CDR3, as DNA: TGTGCCACCAGCTTTAGGGGGACCGGGGAGCTGTTTTTT. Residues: CATSFRGTGELFF.

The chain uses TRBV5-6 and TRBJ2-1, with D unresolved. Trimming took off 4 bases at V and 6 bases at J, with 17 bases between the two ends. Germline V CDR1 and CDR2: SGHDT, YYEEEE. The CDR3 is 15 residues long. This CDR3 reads CASSPGPSGSNEQFF. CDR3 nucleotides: TGTGCCAGCAGCCCCGGCCCTTCAGGATCCAATGAGCAGTTCTTC. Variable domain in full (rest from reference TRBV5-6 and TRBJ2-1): DAGVTQSPTHLIKTRGQQVTLRCSPKSGHDTVSWYQQALGQGPQFIFQYYEEEERQRGNFPDRFSGHQFPNYSSELNVNALLLGDSALYLCASSPGPSGSNEQFFGPGTRLTVL.